This T cell receptor beta chain was sequenced in a study of radiotherapy plus CTLA-4 blockade in lung cancer (dated by TCRdb to 2016 to 2019). About the study as a whole: Objective responses occurred in about 19% of enrolled patients, and around 29% achieved disease control. Overall study outcomes, separate from this receptor: After treatment with radiotherapy and ipilimumab, TCR clones that originated in tumors expanded in peripheral blood. Increased serum interferon-beta after radiation, together with early dynamic changes in blood T cell clones, were reported to be the strongest predictors of response.

Receptors were amplified or captured by the immunoSEQ multiplex PCR assay. TCRdb retrieved this table from immuneACCESS and kept in-frame rearrangements only. Not all clones are present; in checked studies, unresolved V genes account for under half, and no reason is known for the remainder. The sample table contains fewer than 65,000 clones; only one count was recorded for 79% of them. Clones ranked in the top ten supply 7.5% to 9.5% of the sample. As regards this clone: What this receptor recognizes is not known. No base quality information exists; no much larger clone differs at one position.

The V end loses 1 base and the J end loses 7 bases, and a stretch of 19 bases separates them. Per the germline V gene, SGHTA is the CDR1 and FQGNSA is the CDR2. The CDR3 starts with the cysteine, ends with the phenylalanine, and has 16 residues. Only the CDR3 DNA stays, 48 bases, in frame from base 1. Focal radiation therapy combined with CTLA-4 blockade (ipilimumab) was tested in patients with chemo-refractory metastatic non-small-cell lung cancer. Here the sequenced sample was peripheral blood, taken from a patient treated with radiotherapy plus ipilimumab. The rearranged segments are TRBV7-2 and TRBJ1-2; the D gene is unclear. The TCR sequence derives from a human donor with non-small cell lung cancer who had a complete response to radiotherapy plus ipilimumab. The CDR3 region: CASSLDTVASRSGYTF. The DNA reads TGTGCCAGCAGCTTAGATACAGTGGCCTCCCGCAGTGGCTACACCTTC.